These 29 T cell receptor beta chains were sequenced from one sample in a study of cytomegalovirus exposure and HLA in healthy donors. The primer mix had 60 Vbeta and 13 Jbeta primers. Assay: immunoSEQ multiplex PCR; the TCRdb copy retains only in-frame clones and omits some. The sample contains roughly 140,000 clones, 70% to 85% of which appear only once. Material: PBMCs. Source of these receptors: a male donor in good health and CMV-seronegative.

The chain uses TRBV6-5 and TRBJ1-1; 7 positions match TRBD1. The CDR3 totals 15 residues. Trimming cost V 6 bases and J 0 bases; bases outside gene matches: 7. Germline assignment: CDR1 MNHEY and CDR2 SVGAGI. In nucleotides, the CDR3 is TGTGCCAGCAGCCTCACAGGGGCACTGAACACTGAAGCTTTCTTT. It encodes CASSLTGALNTEAFF.

The chain carries TRBV9 and TRBJ1-1; a weak D match, TRBD1 (6 bases). The CDR3 loop spans 14 amino acids. Looked up from germline, CDR1 is SGDLS and CDR2 is YYNGEE. Trimming stripped 0 bases from V and 4 bases from J, with 10 bases between. This CDR3 is CASSVGGPVTEAFF. The CDR3 nucleotides read TGTGCCAGCAGCGTAGGGGGGCCTGTCACTGAAGCTTTCTTT.

This rearrangement joins TRBV9 to TRBJ1-1; D ambiguous. Germline V gene data show CDR1 as SGDLS and CDR2 as YYNGEE. This CDR3 comprises 12 residues. The germline V and J ends were trimmed by 2 bases and 3 bases, with 5 bases remaining between them. CDR3 nucleotides: TGTGCCAGCAGCGTCGGAGACACTGAAGCTTTCTTT. As protein: CASSVGDTEAFF.

V gene TRBV6-6 combines with J gene TRBJ1-5; D is unresolved. Germline CDR1 and CDR2: MNHNY and SVGAGI (reference sequence). The V end was cut by 6 bases, the J end by 4 bases, with 13 bases between. CDR3 length equals 14 residues. CDR3: CASREQKPNQPQHF. CDR3 bases: TGTGCCAGCAGGGAACAGAAACCGAATCAGCCCCAGCATTTT.

The chain combines TRBV7-9 with TRBJ2-7; 7 bases fit TRBD1. Unmatched junction bases numbered 11, after V lost 2 bases and J lost 7 bases. The CDR3 runs to 15 residues. Germline V gene lookup returns CDR1 SEHNR and CDR2 FQNEAQ (reference sequence). The CDR3 is CASSLKGVQGNEQYF. The DNA of the CDR3 is TGTGCCAGCAGCTTAAAAGGGGTACAGGGGAATGAGCAGTACTTC.

This clone was observed a single time. The chain is built from TRBV9 and TRBJ2-1; 11 nucleotides agree with TRBD2. Trimming cost V 2 bases and J 8 bases; bases outside gene matches: 6. This CDR3 has 15 residues. The V gene's germline CDR1 is SGDLS and CDR2 YYNGEE. This CDR3 is CASSVPLAGDHEQFF. In DNA, the CDR3 is TGTGCCAGCAGCGTCCCACTAGCGGGAGATCATGAGCAGTTCTTC.

The genes are TRBV6-1 and TRBJ2-1; 7 nucleotides align to TRBD1. The trim removed 6 bases at V and 7 bases at J, leaving 6 bases unmatched. Germline loops: CDR1 MNHNS, CDR2 SASEGT. The CDR3 consists of 13 residues. The CDR3 coding sequence is TGTGCCAGCAGGGGGACAGAGGGTAATGAGCAGTTCTTC. Residues: CASRGTEGNEQFF.

Comments on this clone: Compared with germline, one end of the junction differs, possibly owing to a read error. The rearrangement joins TRBV7-9 to TRBJ2-7; D gene ambiguous. There are 16 residues in the CDR3. Looked up from germline, CDR1 is SEHNR and CDR2 is FQNEAQ (reference sequence). CDR3 sequence: CSSSAVNADNPYEQYF. The CDR3 DNA follows: TGTTCCAGCAGCGCAGTCAACGCGGATAATCCCTACGAGCAGTACTTC.

Here the CDR3 reads CASSPERNSYNEQFF. The CDR3 DNA reads TGTGCCAGCAGCCCCGAGCGGAACTCCTACAATGAGCAGTTCTTC. This chain links TRBV7-7 with TRBJ2-1, with D possibly matching TRBD2 (5 bases). This CDR3 has 15 amino acids. Germline V CDR1 and CDR2: SSHAT, FNYEAQ (reference sequence). Trimming left V 5 bases short and J 0 bases short, with 11 bases between.

The V and J genes are TRBV25-1 and TRBJ2-5, with D perhaps TRBD1 (6 bases). The J call may be in error: the DNA end matches TRBJ2-7 better. Germline V gene sequence: CDR1 MGHDK, CDR2 SYGVNS. CDR3 length: 15 amino acids. CDR3 nucleotides: TGTGCCAGCTCCAGTGAAACAGGGCAAGGGGACGAGCAGTACTTC. This translates into CASSSETGQGDEQYF.

Notes on this clone: The identical CDR3 is also encoded by other nucleotide sequences in the sample. The chain combines TRBV2 with TRBJ2-5, with TRBD1 matching 9 bases. CDR1 and CDR2 (germline): SNHLY, FYNNEI. This CDR3 contains 17 residues. Unmatched junction bases numbered 14, after V lost 4 bases and J lost 5 bases. The CDR3 protein is CASSALVDRGVEETQYF. Here the CDR3 DNA reads TGTGCCAGCAGTGCACTAGTCGACAGGGGGGTGGAGGAGACCCAGTACTTC.

The chain joins TRBV6-1 to TRBJ2-1; D gene ambiguous. The CDR3 covers 13 residues. Germline CDR1 MNHNS, CDR2 SASEGT. Trimming removed 11 bases from V and 3 bases from J, with 14 bases in between. The CDR3 loop is CAVQQWVYNEQFF. In DNA, the CDR3 is TGTGCCGTACAGCAATGGGTCTACAATGAGCAGTTCTTC.

CDR3 nucleotides: TGTGCCAGTAGTATAAACGGGGGGCGCTCCTACGAGCAGTACTTC. Translating it yields CASSINGGRSYEQYF. The V call is TRBV19, the J call TRBJ2-7, with D perhaps TRBD2 (7 bases). This CDR3 region has 15 residues. V was shortened by 2 bases and J by 0 bases, with 11 bases between the two germline ends. The germline V gene has CDR1 LNHDA and CDR2 SQIVND (reference sequence).

The J gene is TRBJ2-5, the V gene TRBV5-1, with TRBD1 identical over 8 bases. TRBJ2-7 explains the end of the DNA better; the J call may be wrong. The CDR3 runs to 15 residues. From germline, CDR1 is SGHRS and CDR2 YFSETQ. The CDR3 loop reads CASSLDPGQAYEQYF. DNA for the CDR3: TGCGCCAGCAGCTTGGACCCGGGACAGGCGTACGAGCAGTACTTC.

The rearrangement links TRBV29-1 to TRBJ2-5; TRBD1 matches 7 bases. Germline loops: CDR1 SQVTM, CDR2 ANQGSEA. The length of the CDR3 is 14 residues. V lost 3 bases, J lost 0 bases, and 4 bases stayed unmatched. CDR3 sequence (DNA): TGCAGCGTTGAGGGTCAGGGGGACCAAGAGACCCAGTACTTC. Residues: CSVEGQGDQETQYF.

The chain couples TRBV7-9 to TRBJ2-7, with 12 positions matching TRBD1. The V segment lost 5 bases and the J segment 4 bases; nucleotides outside the gene matches: 6. This CDR3 spans 15 amino acids. Germline V gives CDR1 SEHNR, CDR2 FQNEAQ (reference sequence). CDR3 sequence reads: CASSPGTGGLYEQYF. In DNA form, the CDR3 reads TGTGCCAGCAGCCCCGGGACAGGGGGCTTGTACGAGCAGTACTTC. Full variable domain (remainder filled in from reference TRBV7-9 and TRBJ2-7): DTGVSQNPRHKITKRGQNVTFRCDPISEHNRLYWYRQTLGQGPEFLTYFQNEAQLEKSRLLSDRFSAERPKGSFSTLEIQRTEQGDSAMYLCASSPGTGGLYEQYFGPGTRLTVT.

This rearrangement joins TRBV19 to TRBJ2-7; 7 nucleotides line up with TRBD2. The V gene's germline CDR1 is LNHDA and CDR2 SQIVND (reference sequence). The CDR3 spans 13 residues. After removal of 8 bases from V and 7 bases from J, the junction contained 11 bases not matched to a gene. The CDR3 DNA follows: TGTGCCAGTTCCCCGGGACTAAGAGCGGAGCAGTACTTC. As protein: CASSPGLRAEQYF. Full variable domain (missing parts from reference TRBV19 and TRBJ2-7): DGGITQSPKYLFRKEGQNVTLSCEQNLNHDAMYWYRQDPGQGLRLIYYSQIVNDFQKGDIAEGYSVSREKKESFPLTVTSAQKNPTAFYLCASSPGLRAEQYFGPGTRLTVT.

The chain carries TRBV11-2 and TRBJ2-7; 8 bases fit TRBD1. The CDR3 is made up of 14 amino acids. J was trimmed by 2 bases and V by 5 bases; bases with no gene match: 5. The V gene's germline CDR1 is SGHAT and CDR2 FQNNGV. CDR3 in DNA: TGTGCCAGCAGCACCGGGACAGGTCCCTACGAGCAGTACTTC. This translates into CASSTGTGPYEQYF.

V and J are TRBV5-4 and TRBJ1-2; D remains ambiguous. V lost 4 bases and J lost 4, with 8 bases in between. Germline V gene data show CDR1 as SGHNT and CDR2 as YYREEE (reference sequence). The CDR3 sequence is 12 residues long. In DNA, the CDR3 is TGTGCCAGCAGCCCAGATGGCTATGGCTACACCTTC. Its protein product is CASSPDGYGYTF.

This clone was seen a few times. The rearrangement uses TRBV27 and TRBJ2-2, with D perhaps TRBD1 (8 bases). V gave up 6 bases and J gave up 4 bases, with 18 bases separating them. The CDR3 length is 16 residues. The germline CDR1 and CDR2 sequences are MNHEY and SMNVEV (reference sequence). The CDR3 nucleotides are TGTGCCAGCAGCCTACCAGGGGGCGGGGGCACCGGGGAGCTGTTTTTT. Translation: CASSLPGGGGTGELFF.

This chain joins TRBV2 and TRBJ1-5; D is unresolved. The CDR3 has 21 amino acids. Germline values: CDR1 SNHLY, CDR2 FYNNEI. Trimming took 2 bases from V and 3 from J, leaving 29 bases between them. CDR3 bases: TGTGCCAGCAGTGAAAAGAGGTCGGGTGTGAGTTGGCCGGGGAACAATCAGCCCCAGCATTTT. Its translation: CASSEKRSGVSWPGNNQPQHF. Full variable domain (remainder filled in from reference TRBV2 and TRBJ1-5): EPEVTQTPSHQVTQMGQEVILRCVPISNHLYFYWYRQILGQKVEFLVSFYNNEISEKSEIFDDQFSVERPDGSNFTLKIRSTKLEDSAMYFCASSEKRSGVSWPGNNQPQHFGDGTRLSIL.

This clone was seen a single time. The J gene is TRBJ2-3, the V gene TRBV9; D might be TRBD2 (5 bases). CDR1 and CDR2 (germline): SGDLS, YYNGEE. The CDR3 spans 13 residues. With 0 bases removed from V and 5 bases from J, the gap between germline ends came to 7 bases. CDR3 loop: CASSVEGRDTQYF. The CDR3 DNA follows: TGTGCCAGCAGCGTAGAAGGGAGAGATACGCAGTATTTT.

On this clone: The junction does not match germline at one end; this may be a read error. The gene calls are TRBV15 and TRBJ2-5; 7 bases line up with TRBD1. Germline V gene data show CDR1 as LNHNV and CDR2 as YYDKDF (reference sequence). This CDR3 is 14 amino acids long. Here the CDR3 reads CVTSSGQAQETQYF. The CDR3, as DNA: TGTGTCACCAGCAGCGGACAGGCCCAGGAGACCCAGTACTTC. Full variable domain (missing parts from reference TRBV15 and TRBJ2-5): DAMVIQNPRYQVTQFGKPVTLSCSQTLNHNVMYWYQQKSSQAPKLLFHYYDKDFNNEADTPDNFQSRRPNTSFCFLDIRSPGLGDTAMYLCVTSSGQAQETQYFGPGTRLLVL.

The chain carries TRBV6-5 and TRBJ1-3; no definite D call. Germline V lookup: CDR1 MNHEY, CDR2 SVGAGI. The V gene lost 0 bases and the J gene lost 0 bases, with 9 bases spanning the gap. The CDR3 is 16 residues long. CDR3 coding DNA: TGTGCCAGCAGTTACTCGATGCGTCGCTCTGGAAACACCATATATTTT. It yields the protein CASSYSMRRSGNTIYF.

The chain links TRBV14 to TRBJ1-1, with D hard to call. The V gene lost 1 base and the J gene lost 1 base, with 4 bases spanning the gap. The V gene's germline CDR1 is SGHDN and CDR2 FVKESK. The CDR3 extends over 13 amino acids. The CDR3 DNA follows: TGTGCCAGCAGCCAAGCGGGGAACACTGAAGCTTTCTTT. This encodes CASSQAGNTEAFF.

J is TRBJ2-1 and V is TRBV27; D uncertain. The CDR3 extends over 13 amino acids. V was shortened by 2 bases and J by 9 bases, with 11 bases between the two germline ends. Germline values: CDR1 MNHEY, CDR2 SMNVEV (reference sequence). The CDR3 DNA reads as TGTGCCAGCAGTTTAGCAGGTGTGTCTGAGCAGTTCTTC. It encodes CASSLAGVSEQFF.

For this clone: The junction shows a germline mismatch at one end, possibly a read error. The chain uses TRBV7-9 and TRBJ1-1, with D hard to call. Germline lookup yields CDR1 SEHNR and CDR2 FQNEAQ (reference sequence). The CDR3 length is 14 residues. CDR3 amino acids: CSSSLGGLNTEAFF. The CDR3 nucleotides are TGTTCCAGCAGCTTAGGAGGGCTGAACACTGAAGCTTTCTTT.

The chain employs TRBV6-5 and TRBJ2-1; 7 bases agree with TRBD2. The junction had 6 bases not matched to a gene; V was cut back by 2 bases and J by 2 bases. Germline V gene sequence: CDR1 MNHEY, CDR2 SVGAGI. The CDR3 extends over 16 amino acids. The CDR3 loop reads CASSYGGRLTYNEQFF. The CDR3 DNA reads as TGTGCCAGCAGTTACGGCGGGAGACTTACCTACAATGAGCAGTTCTTC.

The V gene is TRBV15, the J gene TRBJ2-3; possibly TRBD2 for D (5 bases). CDR1 is LNHNV, CDR2 YYDKDF, per germline (reference sequence). The CDR3 is made up of 15 amino acids. Trimming cost V 3 bases and J 3 bases, with 13 bases left between them. CDR3: CATSRGVRPTDTQYF. In nucleotides, the CDR3 is TGTGCCACCAGCAGGGGAGTGCGTCCAACAGATACGCAGTATTTT.